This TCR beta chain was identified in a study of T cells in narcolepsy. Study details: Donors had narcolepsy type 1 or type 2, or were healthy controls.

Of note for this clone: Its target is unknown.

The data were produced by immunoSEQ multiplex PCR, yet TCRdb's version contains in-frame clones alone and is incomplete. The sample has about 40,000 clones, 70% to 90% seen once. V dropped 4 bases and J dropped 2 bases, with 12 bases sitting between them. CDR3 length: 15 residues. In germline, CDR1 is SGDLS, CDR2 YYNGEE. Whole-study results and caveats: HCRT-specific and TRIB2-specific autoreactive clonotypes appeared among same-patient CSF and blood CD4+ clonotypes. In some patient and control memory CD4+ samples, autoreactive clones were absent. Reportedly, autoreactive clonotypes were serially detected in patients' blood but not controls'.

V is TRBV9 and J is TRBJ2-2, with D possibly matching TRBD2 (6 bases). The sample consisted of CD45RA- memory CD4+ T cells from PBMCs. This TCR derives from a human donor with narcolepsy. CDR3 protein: CASSSGGTNTGELFF. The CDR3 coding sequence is TGTGCCAGCAGCTCCGGGGGAACTAACACCGGGGAGCTGTTTTTT. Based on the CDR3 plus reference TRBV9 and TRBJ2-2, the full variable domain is DSGVTQTPKHLITATGQRVTLRCSPRSGDLSVYWYQQSLDQGLQFLIQYYNGEERAKGNILERFSAQQFPDLHSELNLSSLELGDSALYFCASSSGGTNTGELFFGEGSRLTVL.